This T cell receptor beta chain stems from a study of shared clonotypes between healthy human individuals. Evenly divided among several immunoSEQ plates was the genomic DNA of each subset. The repertoire was sequenced with immunoSEQ multiplex PCR; TCRdb's copy has only in-frame clones and lacks some. The sample has hundreds of thousands of clones; 73% are singletons. Study outcomes and limitations: Unshared clonotypes carried lower generation probabilities than those common to all four donors.

Trimming cost V 6 bases and J 7 bases, with 7 bases left between them. CDR3 length equals 11 residues. In germline, CDR1 is MNHEY, CDR2 SVGAGI. The sample holds a few counts of this clone. Its antigen is as yet unknown. The J gene is TRBJ2-1, the V gene TRBV6-5; the D is unclear. The TCR sequence derives from a woman between 25 and 40 years old in good health. Source material: memory CD4+ T cells sorted from blood. The subset here: CD45RA-negative fraction. DNA for the CDR3: TGTGCCAGCAGCCGAACAAATGAGCAGTTCTTC. Amino acid sequence: CASSRTNEQFF.